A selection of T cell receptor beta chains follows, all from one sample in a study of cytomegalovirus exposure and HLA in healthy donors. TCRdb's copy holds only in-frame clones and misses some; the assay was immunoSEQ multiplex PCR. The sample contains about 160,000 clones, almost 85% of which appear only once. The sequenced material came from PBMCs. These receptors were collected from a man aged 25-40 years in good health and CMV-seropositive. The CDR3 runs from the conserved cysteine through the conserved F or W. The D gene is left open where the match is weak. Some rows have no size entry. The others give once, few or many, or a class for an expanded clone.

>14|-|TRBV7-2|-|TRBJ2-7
CASSLTGSSYEQYF
TGTGCCAGCAGCTTAACAGGGAGCTCCTACGAGCAGTACTTC
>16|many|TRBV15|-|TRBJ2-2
CATSNRRLSNTGELFF
TGTGCCACCAGCAACCGGCGACTTTCGAACACCGGGGAGCTGTTTTTT
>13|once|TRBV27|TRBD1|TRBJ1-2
CASKGQGENGYTF
TGTGCCAGCAAGGGACAGGGGGAGAATGGCTACACCTTC
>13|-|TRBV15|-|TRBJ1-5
CATREGGYQPQHF
TGTGCCACCAGAGAAGGGGGTTATCAGCCCCAGCATTTT
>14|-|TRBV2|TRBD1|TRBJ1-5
CASSFTGGEQPQHF
TGTGCCAGCAGTTTTACAGGGGGAGAACAGCCCCAGCATTTT
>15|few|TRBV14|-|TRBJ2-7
CASSQELGAPYEQYF
TGTGCCAGCAGCCAAGAACTGGGGGCTCCCTACGAGCAGTACTTC
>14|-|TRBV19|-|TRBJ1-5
CASSRGSSNQPQHF
TGTGCCAGTAGTCGGGGTAGTAGCAATCAGCCCCAGCATTTT
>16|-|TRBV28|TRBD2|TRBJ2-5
CASSRTSGTGQETQYF
TGTGCCAGCAGTAGAACTAGCGGGACCGGCCAAGAGACCCAGTACTTC
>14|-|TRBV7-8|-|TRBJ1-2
CASSPRTDGYGYTF
TGTGCCAGCAGCCCCAGGACAGACGGCTATGGCTACACCTTC
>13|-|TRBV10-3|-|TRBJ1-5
CAISLDGDQPQHF
TGTGCCATCAGTTTGGACGGGGATCAGCCCCAGCATTTT